This passage covers 26 T cell receptor beta chains from one sample sequenced in a study of blood T cell repertoires in COVID-19. Sequenced by immunoSEQ multiplex PCR; TCRdb stores in-frame clones only, minus some. The sample lists 65,000 to 95,000 clones; about 88% were seen once. Material for sequencing was peripheral blood. Source of these receptors: a man between 70 and 80 years old with active or convalescent COVID-19.

The V and J genes are TRBV7-9 and TRBJ1-2; possibly TRBD1 for D (6 bases). V lost 1 base to trimming and J lost 0 bases, with 6 bases between them. The CDR3 extends over 14 amino acids. Looked up from germline, CDR1 is SEHNR and CDR2 is FQNEAQ (reference sequence). The CDR3 sequence: CASSLGTANYGYTF. DNA for the CDR3: TGTGCCAGCAGCTTAGGGACAGCTAACTATGGCTACACCTTC.

The chain links TRBV6-5 to TRBJ1-5, with D maybe TRBD1 (5 bases). Trimming took 2 bases from V and 5 from J, leaving 10 bases between them. Germline V gene sequence: CDR1 MNHEY, CDR2 SVGAGI. The CDR3 totals 14 residues. The CDR3, as DNA: TGTGCCAGCAGTTACAGGGGCCAAGATCAGCCCCAGCATTTT. This translates into CASSYRGQDQPQHF.

The chain uses TRBV9 and TRBJ2-1; possible D gene TRBD1, 6 bases. The CDR3 spans 15 residues. V was shortened by 3 bases and J by 1 base, with 11 bases between the two germline ends. From germline, CDR1 is SGDLS and CDR2 YYNGEE. The chain's CDR3 is CASSGPGQSYNEQFF. The DNA of the CDR3 is TGTGCCAGCAGCGGTCCTGGACAGTCCTACAATGAGCAGTTCTTC.

This chain's CDR3 is CASTSVGGGRTDTQYF. CDR3 nucleotides: TGTGCCAGTACCTCCGTTGGCGGAGGCCGAACAGATACGCAGTATTTT. The chain employs TRBV19 and TRBJ2-3; D perhaps matches TRBD2 (5 bases). Germline lookup yields CDR1 LNHDA and CDR2 SQIVND (reference sequence). V lost 7 bases and J lost 3, with 20 bases in between. The CDR3 length is 16 residues. Full variable domain (remainder filled in from reference TRBV19 and TRBJ2-3): DGGITQSPKYLFRKEGQNVTLSCEQNLNHDAMYWYRQDPGQGLRLIYYSQIVNDFQKGDIAEGYSVSREKKESFPLTVTSAQKNPTAFYLCASTSVGGGRTDTQYFGPGTRLTVL.

This clone was detected once. The chain recombines TRBV19 with TRBJ1-5, with 8 positions matching TRBD1. The germline V gene encodes CDR1 LNHDA and CDR2 SQIVND (reference sequence). Trimming cost V 9 bases and J 9 bases; bases outside gene matches: 10. The CDR3 totals 13 residues. The CDR3 region has the DNA TGTGCCAGCGTTGACAGGGGCCGGGGGCCCCAGCATTTT. It yields the protein CASVDRGRGPQHF.

The chain is built from TRBV11-3 and TRBJ2-1, with 7 bases matching TRBD1. Germline assignment: CDR1 SGHNT and CDR2 YENEEA. The junction had 23 bases not matched to a gene; V was cut back by 5 bases and J by 4 bases. There are 20 residues in the CDR3. In DNA, the CDR3 is TGTGCCAGCAGCCCGGGCCTGCCTGGCGACCGCCGGGGACAGTACAATGAGCAGTTCTTC. As protein: CASSPGLPGDRRGQYNEQFF.

The chain couples TRBV7-8 to TRBJ2-2, with a possible D match to TRBD1 (6 bases). The CDR3 spans 15 residues. Germline CDR1 SGHVS, CDR2 FQNEAQ. Trimming shortened V by 5 bases and J by 2 bases, and 12 bases separated the two germline ends. CDR3 region: CASSRGQINTGELFF. The CDR3, as DNA: TGTGCCAGCAGCCGAGGACAGATAAACACCGGGGAGCTGTTTTTT. Variable domain in full (rest from reference TRBV7-8 and TRBJ2-2): GAGVSQSPRYKVAKRGQDVALRCDPISGHVSLFWYQQALGQGPEFLTYFQNEAQLDKSGLPSDRFFAERPEGSVSTLKIQRTQQEDSAVYLCASSRGQINTGELFFGEGSRLTVL.

This chain uses TRBV5-6 with TRBJ2-3, with unresolved D. This CDR3 is 13 amino acids long. Germline CDR1 and CDR2: SGHDT and YYEEEE. Between the trimmed V and J ends, which lost 1 base and 3 bases, there was a span of 6 bases. DNA for the CDR3: TGTGCCAGCAGCTTGCCCCAGACAGATACGCAGTATTTT. Translated, it gives CASSLPQTDTQYF.

J is TRBJ2-3 and V is TRBV20-1; maybe TRBD2 (5 bases). Germline values: CDR1 DFQATT, CDR2 SNEGSKA (reference sequence). The germline V and J ends were trimmed by 6 bases and 0 bases, with 16 bases remaining between them. The CDR3 loop spans 15 amino acids. CDR3 residues: CSASGAETSTDTQYF. The CDR3 nucleotides read TGCAGTGCGAGTGGAGCGGAGACTAGCACAGATACGCAGTATTTT.

This sequence joins TRBV5-1 and TRBJ2-6; D call uncertain. CDR3 length: 14 amino acids. Germline V gene lookup returns CDR1 SGHRS and CDR2 YFSETQ. V lost 6 bases, J lost 0 bases, and 7 bases lay in between. CDR3: CASTPSSGANVLTF. Written as DNA, the CDR3 is TGCGCCAGCACCCCGTCCTCTGGGGCCAACGTCCTGACTTTC.

This chain links TRBV15 with TRBJ2-2; 7 bases map to TRBD2. The CDR3 sequence is 13 residues long. CDR1 is LNHNV and CDR2 is YYDKDF in the germline V gene (reference sequence). V lost 8 bases to trimming and J lost 3 bases; unmatched junction nucleotides: 3. CDR3 coding DNA: TGTGCCACCCCCCGGGGGGACACCGGGGAGCTGTTTTTT. The encoded protein is CATPRGDTGELFF.

This chain joins TRBV6-5 and TRBJ2-5; TRBD1 is a possible D gene (6 bases). Between the trimmed V and J ends, which lost 4 bases and 5 bases, there was a span of 11 bases. The CDR3 is 13 amino acids. Germline loops: CDR1 MNHEY, CDR2 SVGAGI. The CDR3 nucleotides are TGTGCCAGCAGTTGGGGGCGAGGGGAGACCCAGTACTTC. This encodes CASSWGRGETQYF.

The chain joins TRBV19 to TRBJ2-1, with 13 bases aligning to TRBD2. The trim removed 7 bases at V and 7 bases at J, leaving 7 bases unmatched. The CDR3 consists of 15 residues. Germline CDR1 is LNHDA and CDR2 is SQIVND (reference sequence). The CDR3 reads CASTISGLAGNEQFF. In DNA form, the CDR3 reads TGTGCCAGTACCATCTCGGGACTAGCGGGAAATGAGCAGTTCTTC.

J is TRBJ1-5 and V is TRBV10-3; possible D gene TRBD1, 5 bases. V shed 0 bases and J shed 5 bases, with 11 bases lying between them. Germline CDR1 and CDR2: ENHRY and SYGVKD. The CDR3 is 15 residues long. The CDR3 nucleotides read TGTGCCATCAGTGAGTCCGGGGACTCAGATCAGCCCCAGCATTTT. This translates into CAISESGDSDQPQHF.

The chain is built from TRBV2 and TRBJ2-7; no clear D. The germline V gene has CDR1 SNHLY and CDR2 FYNNEI. V shed 8 bases and J shed 3 bases, with 11 bases lying between them. CDR3 size: 12 residues. The CDR3 loop reads CASGGRRYEQYF. The CDR3 bases are TGTGCCAGCGGCGGCAGACGCTACGAGCAGTACTTC. Supplemented by reference TRBV2 and TRBJ2-7, the full variable domain reads EPEVTQTPSHQVTQMGQEVILRCVPISNHLYFYWYRQILGQKVEFLVSFYNNEISEKSEIFDDQFSVERPDGSNFTLKIRSTKLEDSAMYFCASGGRRYEQYFGPGTRLTVT.

The chain employs TRBV28 and TRBJ2-2, with 10 positions matching TRBD2. Trimming cost V 5 bases and J 1 base; bases outside gene matches: 4. The CDR3 is 16 amino acids. The V gene's germline CDR1 is MDHEN and CDR2 SYDVKM. In nucleotides, the CDR3 is TGTGCCAGCAGTCTCCGGACTAGCGGGAACACCGGGGAGCTGTTTTTT. Protein product: CASSLRTSGNTGELFF.

In DNA form, the CDR3 reads TGTGCCAGCAGACTCACTAGCGGGATAAACGAGCAGTTCTTC. Protein product: CASRLTSGINEQFF. This sequence joins TRBV7-9 and TRBJ2-1, with 10 bases identical to TRBD2. Germline CDR1 and CDR2: SEHNR and FQNEAQ (reference sequence). Losses at the gene ends were 6 bases for V and 10 bases for J; bases not matched to a gene: 9. CDR3 length: 14 residues. The variable domain in full, completed from reference TRBV7-9 and TRBJ2-1, reads DTGVSQNPRHKITKRGQNVTFRCDPISEHNRLYWYRQTLGQGPEFLTYFQNEAQLEKSRLLSDRFSAERPKGSFSTLEIQRTEQGDSAMYLCASRLTSGINEQFFGPGTRLTVL.

The rearrangement links TRBV29-1 to TRBJ1-1; D gene ambiguous. V was shortened by 7 bases and J by 10 bases, with 19 bases between the two germline ends. The germline V gene encodes CDR1 SQVTM and CDR2 ANQGSEA. The CDR3 sequence is 12 residues long. Here the CDR3 reads CSGASRGRGAFF. CDR3 sequence (DNA): TGCAGCGGAGCATCGCGGGGTCGGGGAGCTTTCTTT.

The genes are TRBV5-1 and TRBJ2-1; 7 bases map to TRBD1. Germline CDR1 SGHRS, CDR2 YFSETQ. The CDR3 extends over 15 amino acids. J gave up 2 bases and V 5 bases, and 7 bases lay outside the gene matches. CDR3: CASSPTGMPYNEQFF. CDR3 in DNA: TGCGCCAGCAGTCCGACAGGGATGCCCTACAATGAGCAGTTCTTC.

This clone has a handful of counts. The gene calls are TRBV24-1 and TRBJ2-1; TRBD1 agrees at 9 bases. This CDR3 comprises 16 residues. Trimming removed 3 bases from V and 7 bases from J; junction bases left unmatched: 9. Germline V gene data show CDR1 as KGHDR and CDR2 as SFDVKD. CDR3 in amino acids: CATSDPQGAEYNEQFF. The DNA for the CDR3 is TGTGCCACCAGTGATCCACAGGGGGCCGAATATAATGAGCAGTTCTTC.

The gene calls are TRBV27 and TRBJ2-3, with a possible D match to TRBD2 (7 bases). The CDR3 is 15 residues long. Germline V gene data show CDR1 as MNHEY and CDR2 as SMNVEV (reference sequence). V was clipped by 2 bases and J by 4 bases, with 13 bases between them. This chain's CDR3 is CASSLGGAVSDTQYF. The DNA of the CDR3 is TGTGCCAGCAGTTTAGGGGGGGCAGTGTCAGATACGCAGTATTTT.

V and J are TRBV5-1 and TRBJ1-1, with D maybe TRBD1 (6 bases). The CDR3 is made up of 14 amino acids. Germline V CDR1 and CDR2: SGHRS, YFSETQ. Trimming left V 4 bases short and J 0 bases short, with 10 bases between. This CDR3 reads CASSLGHLNTEAFF. In nucleotides, the CDR3 is TGCGCCAGCAGCCTGGGACACCTGAACACTGAAGCTTTCTTT. Filled out from reference TRBV5-1 and TRBJ1-1, the complete variable domain reads KAGVTQTPRYLIKTRGQQVTLSCSPISGHRSVSWYQQTPGQGLQFLFEYFSETQRNKGNFPGRFSGRQFSNSRSEMNVSTLELGDSALYLCASSLGHLNTEAFFGQGTRLTVV.

The chain is built from TRBV2 and TRBJ1-2; 10 positions agree with TRBD1. This CDR3 has 15 residues. Germline V gives CDR1 SNHLY, CDR2 FYNNEI. Losses at the gene ends were 6 bases for V and 5 bases for J; bases not matched to a gene: 9. CDR3 region: CASRYGTGELYGYTF. CDR3 DNA sequence: TGTGCCAGCAGATACGGGACAGGGGAATTGTATGGCTACACCTTC.

This chain connects TRBV15 to TRBJ1-1; TRBD1 aligns across 7 bases. Germline lookup yields CDR1 LNHNV and CDR2 YYDKDF (reference sequence). V shed 0 bases, J shed 8 bases, and the junction held 3 bases outside the gene matches. The length of the CDR3 is 13 residues. The CDR3 sequence: CATSRELQGEAFF. As DNA, the CDR3 is TGTGCCACCAGCAGAGAACTACAGGGGGAAGCTTTCTTT.

The rearrangement links TRBV19 to TRBJ1-3; D is perhaps TRBD1 (6 bases). The CDR3 has 15 amino acids. V lost 7 bases and J 0 bases, leaving 13 bases between the germline ends. Germline CDR1 is LNHDA and CDR2 is SQIVND (reference sequence). CDR3 DNA sequence: TGTGCCAGTACCGCTGACAGGTCCTCTGGAAACACCATATATTTT. Amino acids: CASTADRSSGNTIYF.

The gene calls are TRBV28 and TRBJ2-7; 7 bases are shared with TRBD2. Losses at the gene ends were 5 bases for V and 0 bases for J; bases not matched to a gene: 10. The CDR3 consists of 16 residues. Germline CDR1 MDHEN, CDR2 SYDVKM. As DNA, the CDR3 is TGTGCCAGCAGTGGTCTAGCGGCAACCGCCTCCTACGAGCAGTACTTC. Residues: CASSGLAATASYEQYF.